The rows below give T cell receptor beta chains drawn from one sample of a study of identical twins. MiXCR was run by TCRdb on the 5' RACE reads, yielding one entry per CDR3 protein. Seen here are about 490,000 distinct CDR3 sequences, about 15% observed once, and the top ten hold about 0.47%. These same records also appear under a second study, on yellow fever vaccine responses in identical twins.

The specimen sequenced was CD4+ T cells sorted from blood. These TCRs come from a woman younger than 30 in good health. CDR3s include the opening cysteine and the closing phenylalanine or tryptophan. The D gene is left open where the match is weak. Clone size is not always given. Where it is, it says once, few, many or a class for expanded clones.

j_call v_call d_call clone_size cdr3_nt cdr3_aa
TRBJ1-2 TRBV14 NA NA TGTGCCAGCAGCCCTCGCGGGGTCTATGGCTACACCTTC CASSPRGVYGYTF
TRBJ1-5 TRBV12-3/TRBV12-4 TRBD1 few TGTGCCAGCAGTTCCGGGACAGGGGATCGCAATCAGCCCCAGCATTTT CASSSGTGDRNQPQHF
TRBJ2-2 TRBV10-3 TRBD2 NA TGTGCCATCAAGGGACTACAAAACACCGGGGAGCTGTTTTTT CAIKGLQNTGELFF
TRBJ2-2 TRBV10-3 TRBD1 NA TGTGCCATCAGCGACAGGGACGACGGGGAGCTGTTTTTT CAISDRDDGELFF
TRBJ2-1 TRBV6-2/TRBV6-3 TRBD1 few TGTGCCAGCAGTTATTCTGCGGACAGGACGCAGTTCTTC CASSYSADRTQFF
TRBJ2-1 TRBV6-1 NA few TGTGCCAGCATGGGCCCCCTAGTTACCCATGAGCAGTTCTTC CASMGPLVTHEQFF
TRBJ1-1 TRBV6-2/TRBV6-3 NA few TGTGCCAGCAATTCTCCGACCGGTACTGAAGCTTTCTTT CASNSPTGTEAFF
TRBJ2-3 TRBV7-9 NA NA TGTGCCAGCAGCTCCTACCTGCAGGGCGGAGGGACAGATACGCAGTATTTT CASSSYLQGGGTDTQYF
TRBJ1-5 TRBV5-1 NA many TGCGCCAGCAGCTTGGTCCCAGGGGACGGGAGTCAGCCCCAGCATTTT CASSLVPGDGSQPQHF
TRBJ2-5 TRBV12-3/TRBV12-4 NA many TGTGCCAGCAGTTTACAGGGGAGTATGGAGACCCAGTACTTC CASSLQGSMETQYF
TRBJ2-3 TRBV5-1 NA few TGCGCCAGCAGCTTCTCCCCTTCTAGCTCTAGCACAGATACGCAGTATTTT CASSFSPSSSSTDTQYF
TRBJ1-1 TRBV20-1 NA NA TGCAGTGCTAGAGGTGGCCTTGAAGCTTTCTTT CSARGGLEAFF
TRBJ2-2 TRBV11-2 NA NA TGTGCCAGCAGCTTAGTTTCCACGAACACCGGGGAGCTGTTTTTT CASSLVSTNTGELFF
TRBJ2-4 TRBV7-2 NA few TGTGCCAGCAGCACTACACAGGGTCCCAAAAACATTCAGTACTTC CASSTTQGPKNIQYF
TRBJ2-6 TRBV25-1 TRBD1 few TGTGCCAGCAGTGAGACAGGGGCCACCTCTGGGGCCAACGTCCTGACTTTC CASSETGATSGANVLTF
TRBJ2-5 TRBV5-4 TRBD2 NA TGTGCCAGCAGCTTGGGAGGTCTAGCGGACCTAGAGACCCAGTACTTC CASSLGGLADLETQYF
TRBJ2-1 TRBV7-6 TRBD2 few TGTGCCAGCAGCCCGGGACTAGATTTTGAGCAGTTCTTC CASSPGLDFEQFF
TRBJ2-3 TRBV11-2 TRBD2 few TGTGCCAGCAGCCCCACGTGGCGGGAGAGCACAGATACGCAGTATTTT CASSPTWRESTDTQYF
TRBJ2-7 TRBV20-1 NA NA TGCAGTGCGTCTAGGGGATTGGACTACGAGCAGTACTTC CSASRGLDYEQYF
TRBJ2-2 TRBV2 NA NA TGTGCCACCCGATTTGGGGGGTCCACCGGGGAGCTGTTTTTT CATRFGGSTGELFF
TRBJ2-7 TRBV10-3 TRBD2 few TGTGCCGCCGGGGGGGGATCCTACGAGCAGTACTTC CAAGGGSYEQYF
TRBJ2-3 TRBV5-4 TRBD1 few TGTGCCAGCAAAGGGACAGGGGCCACAGATACGCAGTATTTT CASKGTGATDTQYF
TRBJ2-6 TRBV5-5 NA few TGTGCCAGCAGCGTGGACGGGATTTCAGGGGCCAACGTCCTGACTTTC CASSVDGISGANVLTF
TRBJ2-1 TRBV12-3/TRBV12-4 TRBD2 NA TGTGCCAGCAGTTTACTTAGCGGGAGTCGGGCCAATGAGCAGTTCTTC CASSLLSGSRANEQFF
TRBJ2-3 TRBV15 NA NA TGTGCCACCAGCAGAGATGGAACAGGGCGCACAGATACGCAGTATTTT CATSRDGTGRTDTQYF
TRBJ2-1 TRBV18 NA few TGTGCCAGCTCACCGCCCGGGGGGCGGAACAATGAGCAGTTCTTC CASSPPGGRNNEQFF
TRBJ1-3 TRBV3-1 TRBD1 NA TGTGCCAGCAGCCAAGATCAGGGGGCTGGAAACACCATATATTTT CASSQDQGAGNTIYF
TRBJ2-3 TRBV12-3/TRBV12-4 NA NA TGTGCCAGCAGAGCCCAAGGAGGCACAGATACGCAGTATTTT CASRAQGGTDTQYF
TRBJ1-1 TRBV6-1 NA NA TGTGCCAGCAGGACCCATAACAAGAACACTGAAGCTTTCTTT CASRTHNKNTEAFF
TRBJ2-1 TRBV12-3/TRBV12-4 TRBD2 many TGTGCCAGCAGACTAGCGGGAGTCCTCCCCTACAATGAGCAGTTCTTC CASRLAGVLPYNEQFF
TRBJ2-2 TRBV21-1 NA NA TGTGCCAGCAGCCCCCGCGGGGGGAGGACCGGGGAGCTGTTTTTT CASSPRGGRTGELFF
TRBJ2-3 TRBV6-4 TRBD1 many TGTGCCAGCAGTAGGGACAGTTCCACAGATACGCAGTATTTT CASSRDSSTDTQYF
TRBJ2-2 TRBV20-1 NA NA TGCAGTGCTAGATTCTCTCCAGGGTTCTCGAGCACCGGGGAGCTGTTTTTT CSARFSPGFSSTGELFF
TRBJ2-5 TRBV7-7 NA NA TGTGCCAGCAGCTTAGAAGCGAACCAGTACTTC CASSLEANQYF
TRBJ2-7 TRBV2 NA NA TGTGCCAGCAGTGAACGGGAGGGGACAGATAGCGAGCAGTACTTC CASSEREGTDSEQYF
TRBJ2-2 TRBV7-6 NA few TGTGCCAGCAGCGCCGCGGTCCGAATGAACACCGGGGAGCTGTTTTTT CASSAAVRMNTGELFF
TRBJ2-2 TRBV9 TRBD2 few TGTGCCAGCAGCGTCAGCGGGAGCCCGAACACCGGGGAGCTGTTTTTT CASSVSGSPNTGELFF
TRBJ1-6 TRBV5-1 TRBD1 many TGTGCCAGCAGTTTAGGAGACAGGGATAATTCACCCCTCCACTTT CASSLGDRDNSPLHF
TRBJ1-4 TRBV6-2/TRBV6-3 NA NA TGTGCCAGCAGAGAGGGCGCAAGTGAAAAACTGTTTTTT CASREGASEKLFF
TRBJ1-1 TRBV27 TRBD1 many TGTGCCAGCAGTTCCCCCGGGACAGGGGGAGAGGACACTGAAGCTTTCTTT CASSSPGTGGEDTEAFF
TRBJ1-1 TRBV3-1 TRBD1 NA TGTGCCAGCAGCCAATTACAGGGGAGCGTGAACACTGAAGCTTTCTTT CASSQLQGSVNTEAFF
TRBJ2-5 TRBV28 TRBD1 few TGTGCCAGCAGTTTCGGACAGGGCCATTCCCAAGAGACCCAGTACTTC CASSFGQGHSQETQYF
TRBJ2-7 TRBV5-6 NA NA TGTGCCAGCAGCTTGATAGGCACAGAACCCTACGAGCAGTACTTC CASSLIGTEPYEQYF
TRBJ1-2 TRBV2 NA few TGTGCCAGCTCCTTTTCGGACGGTGGCTACACCTTC CASSFSDGGYTF
TRBJ1-2 TRBV12-3/TRBV12-4 TRBD1 few TGTGCCAGCAGCGGACAGGGGGGGAACTATGGCTACACCTTC CASSGQGGNYGYTF
TRBJ2-5 TRBV5-6 TRBD2 NA TGTGCCAGCAGACTGCGGGGGGGCATGGAGACCCAGTACTTC CASRLRGGMETQYF
TRBJ2-7 TRBV12-3/TRBV12-4 TRBD2 many TGTGCCAGCAGAAGGGGGACTAGCGGCTCCTACGAGCAGTACTTC CASRRGTSGSYEQYF
TRBJ1-1 TRBV5-1 TRBD1 many TGCGCCAGCAGCTCAGGGGGGGCGATTAAAGGGGCTTTCTTT CASSSGGAIKGAFF
TRBJ2-1 TRBV28 TRBD1 NA TGTGCCAGCAGTTCTTTTCAGGGGGATAACTACAATGAGCAGTTCTTC CASSSFQGDNYNEQFF
TRBJ2-1 TRBV12-3/TRBV12-4 NA few TGTGCCACCACTAATCCTTCCTACAATGAGCAGTTCTTC CATTNPSYNEQFF
TRBJ2-3 TRBV5-1 TRBD2 NA TGCGCCAGCAGCTCCGGACGGCTAGCGGGAGAGACTAGCACAGATACGCAGTATTTT CASSSGRLAGETSTDTQYF
TRBJ2-7 TRBV4-1 NA many TGCGCCAGCAGCCAAGATTGGAGGGGCGGTAGCTCCTACGAGCAGTACTTC CASSQDWRGGSSYEQYF
TRBJ2-2 TRBV20-1 NA NA TGCAGTGCTAGAGGGGCTAGTGCAGGCACCGGGGAGCTGTTTTTT CSARGASAGTGELFF
TRBJ1-6 TRBV5-1 TRBD1 few TGCGCCAGCAGCTTGGGATATTCGACAGGGTTGGATTCACCCCTCCACTTT CASSLGYSTGLDSPLHF
TRBJ2-3 TRBV7-6 NA NA TGTGCCAGCAGGTCTCAAGGGGGAGGCTATGATACGCAGTATTTT CASRSQGGGYDTQYF
TRBJ2-3 TRBV5-1 NA few TGCGCCAGCAGCCCAGGGGTGGGGACCTCGGATACGCAGTATTTT CASSPGVGTSDTQYF
TRBJ1-4 TRBV28 TRBD1 few TGTGCCAGCAGTACGGGACAGGTTAATGAAAAACTGTTTTTT CASSTGQVNEKLFF
TRBJ2-3 TRBV7-9 NA few TGTGCCAGCACCCCCCGGGCAGGGGGGGATACGCAGTATTTT CASTPRAGGDTQYF
TRBJ1-2 TRBV12-3/TRBV12-4 TRBD1 few TGTGCCAGCAGTTATAAGACAGGGAGCTATGGCTACACCTTC CASSYKTGSYGYTF
TRBJ2-3 TRBV12-3/TRBV12-4 TRBD2 NA TGTGCCAGCAGCCCGACTAGCGGGGGAGGAGATACGCAGTATTTT CASSPTSGGGDTQYF